The clone carrying this TCR beta chain was counted a few times. Its antigen is unidentified. Amplifying from RNA transcripts, the study obtained TCR beta CDR3 regions. HTBI-primed first-round RT-PCR preceded second-round multiplex PCR. In TCRdb, the multiplex PCR reads were re-called with MiXCR into one record per CDR3 protein. The table has about 390,000 distinct CDR3 sequences, 17% seen once. This sample is drawn from a study of Graves' ophthalmopathy and Graves' hyperthyroidism. About the research overall: Before any treatment was given, at initial diagnosis, peripheral blood was collected.

Trimming stripped 1 base from V and 3 bases from J, with 16 bases between. Germline-derived CDR1 and CDR2 are SGHDN and FVKESK. The CDR3 extends over 17 amino acids. If no ophthalmopathy appeared within 18 months of follow-up, hyperthyroidism was termed stable. Broader study findings: This model predicted ophthalmopathy progression (sensitivity around 70%, specificity 72.22%).

Sequencing was carried out using peripheral blood. The receptor's source is an adult woman with stable Graves' hyperthyroidism. The chain is built from TRBV14 and TRBJ1-3; tentatively, D is TRBD1 (5 bases). Here the CDR3 reads CASSQVGRGEVGNTIYF. As DNA, the CDR3 is TGTGCCAGCAGCCAAGTGGGACGAGGGGAAGTTGGAAACACCATATATTTT.